These 8 T cell receptor beta chains originate from one sample sequenced in a study of human T cells and chemical hapten exposure. Treatment denoted: therapeutic diphenylcyclopropenone sensitization with weekly scalp DPC. Individual cDNA molecules received unique molecular identifiers in the library. MiXCR, applied by TCRdb to the reads, yields one record per CDR3 protein. Of over 2,000 distinct CDR3 sequences in the sample, 55% were seen once. The sample here was whole blood, taken before DPC sensitization or 2, 6, or about 24 weeks after (not recorded which). Every receptor here comes from an adult with alopecia areata. Some clones in this sample may be carry-over from other donors' samples. This table probably holds off-target reads from a library built for another chain.

The genes are TRBV6-1 and TRBJ2-7, with D perhaps TRBD1 or TRBD2 (6 bases each). There are 16 residues in the CDR3. Trimming took 0 bases from V and 1 from J, leaving 13 bases between them. Per germline, CDR1 MNHNS and CDR2 SASEGT. The CDR3 reads CASSEAMGGPSYEQYF. The CDR3, as DNA: TGTGCCAGCAGTGAAGCAATGGGGGGCCCTTCCTACGAGCAGTACTTC.

The V and J genes are TRBV11-1 and TRBJ2-1, with TRBD1 identical over 7 bases. With V trimmed by 1 base and J by 9 bases, 0 bases remained unmatched. CDR1 is SGHAT and CDR2 is FQDESV in the germline V gene (reference sequence). The CDR3 contains 12 residues. In DNA, the CDR3 is TGTGCCAGCAGCTTAGAGGGGGCTGAGCAGTTCTTC. Its translation is CASSLEGAEQFF.

This clonotype was seen only once. The chain employs TRBV28 and TRBJ2-3, with D possibly being TRBD2 (6 bases). CDR1 MDHEN and CDR2 SYDVKM come from the germline V gene. CDR3 length: 14 amino acids. V lost 3 bases and J lost 4, with 11 bases in between. The CDR3 reads CASSLEGSADTQYF. For the CDR3, the DNA is TGTGCCAGCAGTTTGGAGGGGAGCGCAGATACGCAGTATTTT.

This clonotype showed up just a few times. The rearrangement links TRBV12-3 or TRBV12-4 to TRBJ2-1; D ambiguous. V was pared by 3 bases and J by 0 bases, with 6 bases between. The CDR3 is 14 amino acids. The CDR3 coding sequence is TGTGCCAGCAGTTTGCTCTACTCCTACAATGAGCAGTTCTTC. This encodes CASSLLYSYNEQFF.

This chain links TRBV10-2 with TRBJ2-5; D is tentatively TRBD1 or TRBD2 (5 bases each). V was pared by 7 bases and J by 7 bases, with 19 bases between. Germline CDR1 reads WSHSY; CDR2 reads SAAADI. The CDR3 length is 14 residues. The CDR3 coding sequence is TGCGCCAGCACCCCCGGGACCCAATTTGTGACCCAGTACTTC. Encoded protein: CASTPGTQFVTQYF.

The chain combines TRBV2 with TRBJ1-3, with D possibly matching TRBD1 (5 bases). CDR1 is SNHLY, CDR2 FYNNEI, per germline. This CDR3 is built from 14 residues. V was cut by 6 bases and J by 0 bases, with 9 bases left in between. CDR3 coding DNA: TGTGCCAGCAGATCAGACAGCTCTGGAAACACCATATATTTT. It codes for CASRSDSSGNTIYF.

The J gene is TRBJ2-5, the V gene TRBV20-1, with D unclear. The V end was cut by 6 bases, the J end by 1 base, with 12 bases between. Germline V lookup: CDR1 DFQATT, CDR2 SNEGSKA (reference sequence). The CDR3 contains 13 residues. This CDR3 is CSAPLPFQETQYF. CDR3 coding DNA: TGCAGTGCCCCCTTACCCTTCCAAGAGACCCAGTACTTC.

The J gene is TRBJ2-7, the V gene TRBV11-2; 9 bases map to TRBD2. The J segment lost 1 base and the V segment lost 5 bases, leaving 6 bases of the junction unmatched. Germline CDR1 SGHAT, CDR2 FQNNGV. CDR3 length equals 15 residues. In DNA, the CDR3 is TGTGCCAGCAGCCCGATAGCGGGAGCTTCCTACGAGCAGTACTTC. This sequence encodes CASSPIAGASYEQYF.